The T cell receptor beta chain under discussion was sequenced for a study of blood T cell repertoires in COVID-19. About the research overall: COVID-19 samples from acute and convalescent phases originated in the United States, Italy and Spain. Sources were T cells, B-cell-depleted T cells, or PBMCs; the material itself was cDNA or gDNA.

Authors' analysis steps: Estimation of nucleated cell counts relied on the amplification of reference gene primers. Using immunoSEQ multiplex PCR, the repertoire was profiled, and TCRdb retains in-frame clones only, with some absent. V, J and clone size were drawn from that table, and D and trimming were deduced from the DNA. The repertoire holds 70,000 or so clones, with approximately 88% as singletons. The V gene end was trimmed by 2 bases and the J gene end by 0 bases; junction bases not matched to a gene: 1. Germline V gene lookup returns CDR1 MNHEY and CDR2 SVGEGT. The CDR3 extends over 14 amino acids.

The sequence came from a woman older than 75 with acute or convalescent COVID-19. The sample comprised peripheral blood. The chain uses TRBV6-2 or TRBV6-3 and TRBJ2-7, with 7 bases lining up with TRBD2. CDR3 nucleotide sequence: TGTGCCAGCAGTTACCGCGGGAGCTCCTACGAGCAGTACTTC. Its translation is CASSYRGSSYEQYF.